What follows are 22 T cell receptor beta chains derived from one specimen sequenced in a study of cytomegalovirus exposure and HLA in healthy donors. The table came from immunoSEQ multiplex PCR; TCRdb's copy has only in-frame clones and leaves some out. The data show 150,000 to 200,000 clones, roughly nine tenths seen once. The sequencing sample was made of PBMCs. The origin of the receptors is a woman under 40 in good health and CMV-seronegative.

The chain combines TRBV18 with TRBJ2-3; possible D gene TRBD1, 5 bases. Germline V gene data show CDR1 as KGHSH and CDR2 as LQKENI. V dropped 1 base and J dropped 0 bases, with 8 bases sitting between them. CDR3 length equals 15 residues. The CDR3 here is CASSPLGESTDTQYF. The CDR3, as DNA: TGTGCCAGCTCACCACTAGGGGAAAGCACAGATACGCAGTATTTT.

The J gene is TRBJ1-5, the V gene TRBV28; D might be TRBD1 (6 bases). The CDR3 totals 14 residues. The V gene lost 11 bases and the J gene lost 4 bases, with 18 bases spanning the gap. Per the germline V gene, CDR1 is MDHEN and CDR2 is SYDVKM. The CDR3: CAGKVGGSNQPQHF. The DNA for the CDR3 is TGTGCCGGGAAGGTGGGGGGCTCAAATCAGCCCCAGCATTTT.

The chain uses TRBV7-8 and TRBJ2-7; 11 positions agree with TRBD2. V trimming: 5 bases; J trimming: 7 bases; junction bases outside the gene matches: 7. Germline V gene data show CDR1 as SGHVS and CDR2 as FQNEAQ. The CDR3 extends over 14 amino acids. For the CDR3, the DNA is TGTGCCAGCAGCCAAATAGCGGGGGGGCGGGAGCAGTACTTC. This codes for CASSQIAGGREQYF. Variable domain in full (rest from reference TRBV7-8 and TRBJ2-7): GAGVSQSPRYKVAKRGQDVALRCDPISGHVSLFWYQQALGQGPEFLTYFQNEAQLDKSGLPSDRFFAERPEGSVSTLKIQRTQQEDSAVYLCASSQIAGGREQYFGPGTRLTVT.

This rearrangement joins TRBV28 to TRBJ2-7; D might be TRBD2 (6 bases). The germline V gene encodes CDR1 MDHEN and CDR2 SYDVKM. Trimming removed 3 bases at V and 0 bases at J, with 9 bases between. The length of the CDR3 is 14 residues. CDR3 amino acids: CASSFRGSSYEQYF. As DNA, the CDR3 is TGTGCCAGCAGTTTTCGGGGGAGCTCCTACGAGCAGTACTTC.

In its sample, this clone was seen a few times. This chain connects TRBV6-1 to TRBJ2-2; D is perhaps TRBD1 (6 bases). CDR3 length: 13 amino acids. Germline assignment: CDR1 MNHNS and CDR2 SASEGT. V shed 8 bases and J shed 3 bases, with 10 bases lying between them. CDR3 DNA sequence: TGTGCCAGCCTCAGGGGCGACACCGGGGAGCTGTTTTTT. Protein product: CASLRGDTGELFF.

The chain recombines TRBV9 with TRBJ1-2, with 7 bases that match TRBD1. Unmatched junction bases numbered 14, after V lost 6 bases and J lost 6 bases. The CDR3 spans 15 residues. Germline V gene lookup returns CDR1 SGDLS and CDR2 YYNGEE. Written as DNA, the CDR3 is TGTGCCAGCACGACAGGGATGGTTGAGTTGGATGGCTACACCTTC. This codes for CASTTGMVELDGYTF. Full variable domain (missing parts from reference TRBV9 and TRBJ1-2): DSGVTQTPKHLITATGQRVTLRCSPRSGDLSVYWYQQSLDQGLQFLIQYYNGEERAKGNILERFSAQQFPDLHSELNLSSLELGDSALYFCASTTGMVELDGYTFGSGTRLTVV.

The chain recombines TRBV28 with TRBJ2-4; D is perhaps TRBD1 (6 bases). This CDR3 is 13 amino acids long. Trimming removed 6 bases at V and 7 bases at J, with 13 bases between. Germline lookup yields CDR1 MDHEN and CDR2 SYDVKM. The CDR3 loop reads CASRAGVQNIQYF. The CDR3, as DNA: TGTGCCAGCAGGGCAGGGGTTCAGAACATTCAGTACTTC.

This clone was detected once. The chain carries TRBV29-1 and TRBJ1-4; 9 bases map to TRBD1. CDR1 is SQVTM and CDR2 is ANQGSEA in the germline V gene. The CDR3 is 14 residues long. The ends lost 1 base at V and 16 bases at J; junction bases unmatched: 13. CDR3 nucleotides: TGCAGCGTTGAAGGGACAGGGGCCCTCGGATTTAGGTTTTTT. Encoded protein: CSVEGTGALGFRFF.

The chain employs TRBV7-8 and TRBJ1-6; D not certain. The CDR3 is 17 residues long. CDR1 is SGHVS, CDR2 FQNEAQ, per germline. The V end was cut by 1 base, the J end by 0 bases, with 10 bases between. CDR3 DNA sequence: TGTGCCAGCAGCTTAGTTACGGGGAGCTCCTATAATTCACCCCTCCACTTT. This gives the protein CASSLVTGSSYNSPLHF.

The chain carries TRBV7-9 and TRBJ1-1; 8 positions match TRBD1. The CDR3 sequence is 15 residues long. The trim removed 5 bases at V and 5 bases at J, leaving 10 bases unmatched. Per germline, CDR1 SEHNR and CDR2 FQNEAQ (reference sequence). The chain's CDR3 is CASSLLQGGRTEAFF. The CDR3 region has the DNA TGTGCCAGCAGCCTATTACAGGGGGGGAGGACTGAAGCTTTCTTT.

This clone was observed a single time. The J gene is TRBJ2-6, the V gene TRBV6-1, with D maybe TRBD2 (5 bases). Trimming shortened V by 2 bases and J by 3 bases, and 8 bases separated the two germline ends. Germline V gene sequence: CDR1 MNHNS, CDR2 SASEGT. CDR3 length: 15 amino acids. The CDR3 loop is CASSEHGDGANVLTF. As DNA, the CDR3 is TGTGCCAGCAGTGAACACGGGGATGGGGCCAACGTCCTGACTTTC.

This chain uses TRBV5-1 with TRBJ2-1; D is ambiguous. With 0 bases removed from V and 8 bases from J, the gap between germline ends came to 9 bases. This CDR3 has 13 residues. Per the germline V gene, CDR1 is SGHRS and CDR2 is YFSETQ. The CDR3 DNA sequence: TGCGCCAGCAGCTTGGAACCCAACGATGAGCAGTTCTTC. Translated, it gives CASSLEPNDEQFF.

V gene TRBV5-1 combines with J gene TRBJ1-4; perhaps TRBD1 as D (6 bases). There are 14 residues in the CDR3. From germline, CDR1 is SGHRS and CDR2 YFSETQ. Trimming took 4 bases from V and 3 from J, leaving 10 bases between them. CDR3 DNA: TGCGCCAGCAGCGAGGGGGTTTCTAATGAAAAACTGTTTTTT. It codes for CASSEGVSNEKLFF. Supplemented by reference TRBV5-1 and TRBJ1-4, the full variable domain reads KAGVTQTPRYLIKTRGQQVTLSCSPISGHRSVSWYQQTPGQGLQFLFEYFSETQRNKGNFPGRFSGRQFSNSRSEMNVSTLELGDSALYLCASSEGVSNEKLFFGSGTQLSVL.

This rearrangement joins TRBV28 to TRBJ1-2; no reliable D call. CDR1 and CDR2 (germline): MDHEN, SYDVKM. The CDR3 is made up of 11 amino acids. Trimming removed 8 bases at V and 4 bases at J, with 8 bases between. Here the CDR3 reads CASYFSYGYTF. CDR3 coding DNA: TGTGCCAGCTATTTTTCCTATGGCTACACCTTC.

The CDR3, as DNA: TGTGCCAGCAGCTTGGCTGGGGATGTAACTGAAGCTTTCTTT. This sequence encodes CASSLAGDVTEAFF. The chain recombines TRBV5-4 with TRBJ1-1; D gene uncertain. The V end was cut by 0 bases, the J end by 5 bases, with 11 bases between. CDR3 length: 14 amino acids. CDR1 and CDR2 (germline): SGHNT, YYREEE (reference sequence). Full variable domain (outside the CDR3, taken from reference TRBV5-4 and TRBJ1-1): ETGVTQSPTHLIKTRGQQVTLRCSSQSGHNTVSWYQQALGQGPQFIFQYYREEENGRGNFPPRFSGLQFPNYSSELNVNALELDDSALYLCASSLAGDVTEAFFGQGTRLTVV.

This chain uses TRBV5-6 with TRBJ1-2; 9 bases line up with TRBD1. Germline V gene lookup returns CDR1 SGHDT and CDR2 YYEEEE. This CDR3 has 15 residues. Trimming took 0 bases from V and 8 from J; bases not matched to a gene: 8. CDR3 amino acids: CASSLVGGQGRGYTF. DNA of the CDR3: TGTGCCAGCAGCTTGGTAGGGGGACAGGGTCGCGGCTACACCTTC.

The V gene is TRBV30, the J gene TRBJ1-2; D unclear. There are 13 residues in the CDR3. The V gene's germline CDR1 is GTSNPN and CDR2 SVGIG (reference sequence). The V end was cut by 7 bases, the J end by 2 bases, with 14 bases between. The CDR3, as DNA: TGTGCCTCCACACGTGAGGGAAACTATGGCTACACCTTC. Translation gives CASTREGNYGYTF. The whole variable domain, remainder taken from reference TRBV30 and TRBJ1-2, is SQTIHQWPATLVQPVGSPLSLECTVEGTSNPNLYWYRQAAGRGLQLLFYSVGIGQISSEVPQNLSASRPQDRQFILSSKKLLLSDSGFYLCASTREGNYGYTFGSGTRLTVV.

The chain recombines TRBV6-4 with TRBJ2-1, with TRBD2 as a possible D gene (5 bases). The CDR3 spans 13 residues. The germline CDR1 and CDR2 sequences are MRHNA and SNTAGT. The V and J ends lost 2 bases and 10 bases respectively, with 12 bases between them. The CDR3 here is CASSDADSGEQFF. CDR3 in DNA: TGTGCCAGCAGTGACGCGGACTCTGGGGAGCAGTTCTTC.

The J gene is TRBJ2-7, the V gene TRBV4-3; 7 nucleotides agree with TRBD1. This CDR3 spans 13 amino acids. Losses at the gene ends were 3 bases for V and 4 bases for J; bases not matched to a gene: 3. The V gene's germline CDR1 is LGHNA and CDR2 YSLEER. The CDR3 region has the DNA TGCGCCAGCAGCCAGGACAGGAGTTACGAGCAGTACTTC. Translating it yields CASSQDRSYEQYF.

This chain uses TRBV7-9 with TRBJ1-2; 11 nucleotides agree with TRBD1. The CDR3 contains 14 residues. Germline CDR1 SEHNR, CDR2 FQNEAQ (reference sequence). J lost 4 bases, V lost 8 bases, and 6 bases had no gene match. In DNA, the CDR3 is TGTGCCAGCGGAGGGACAGGGGGTGGCTATGGCTACACCTTC. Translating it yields CASGGTGGGYGYTF. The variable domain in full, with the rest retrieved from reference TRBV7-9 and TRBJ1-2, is DTGVSQNPRHKITKRGQNVTFRCDPISEHNRLYWYRQTLGQGPEFLTYFQNEAQLEKSRLLSDRFSAERPKGSFSTLEIQRTEQGDSAMYLCASGGTGGGYGYTFGSGTRLTVV.

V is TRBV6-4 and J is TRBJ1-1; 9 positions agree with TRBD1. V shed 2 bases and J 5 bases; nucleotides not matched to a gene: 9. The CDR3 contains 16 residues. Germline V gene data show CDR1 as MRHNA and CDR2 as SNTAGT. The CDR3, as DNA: TGTGCCAGCAGTGACGGGACACAGGGGGCTGATACTGAAGCTTTCTTT. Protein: CASSDGTQGADTEAFF.

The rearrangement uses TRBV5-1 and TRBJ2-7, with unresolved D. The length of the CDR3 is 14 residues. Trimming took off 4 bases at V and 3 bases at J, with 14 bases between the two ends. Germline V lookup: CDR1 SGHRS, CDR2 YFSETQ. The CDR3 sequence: CASSQAGKGYEQYF. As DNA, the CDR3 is TGCGCCAGCAGCCAAGCCGGCAAGGGCTACGAGCAGTACTTC.